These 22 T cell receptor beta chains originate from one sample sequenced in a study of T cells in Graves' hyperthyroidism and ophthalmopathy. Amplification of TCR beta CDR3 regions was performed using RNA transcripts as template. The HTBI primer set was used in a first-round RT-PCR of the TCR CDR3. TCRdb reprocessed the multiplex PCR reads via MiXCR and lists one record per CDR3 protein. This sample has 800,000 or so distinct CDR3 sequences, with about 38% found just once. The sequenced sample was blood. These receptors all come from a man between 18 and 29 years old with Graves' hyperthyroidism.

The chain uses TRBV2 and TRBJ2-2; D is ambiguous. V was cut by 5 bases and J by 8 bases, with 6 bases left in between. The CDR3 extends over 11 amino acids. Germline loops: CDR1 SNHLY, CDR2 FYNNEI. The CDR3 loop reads CASSRQGELFF. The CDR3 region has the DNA TGTGCCAGCAGTCGGCAGGGGGAGCTGTTTTTT. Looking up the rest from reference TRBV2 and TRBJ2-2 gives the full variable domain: EPEVTQTPSHQVTQMGQEVILRCVPISNHLYFYWYRQILGQKVEFLVSFYNNEISEKSEIFDDQFSVERPDGSNFTLKIRSTKLEDSAMYFCASSRQGELFFGEGSRLTVL.

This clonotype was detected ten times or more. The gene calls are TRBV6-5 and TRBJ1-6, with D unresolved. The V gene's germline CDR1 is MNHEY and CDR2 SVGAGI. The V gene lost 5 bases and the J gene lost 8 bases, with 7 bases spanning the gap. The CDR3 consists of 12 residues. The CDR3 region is CASSELDSPLHF. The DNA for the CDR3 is TGTGCCAGCAGTGAACTCGATTCACCCCTCCACTTT.

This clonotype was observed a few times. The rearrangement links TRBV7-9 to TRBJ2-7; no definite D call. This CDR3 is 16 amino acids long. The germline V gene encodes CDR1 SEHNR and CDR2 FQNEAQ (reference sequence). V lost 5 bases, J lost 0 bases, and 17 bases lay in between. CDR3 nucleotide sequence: TGTGCCAGCAGCCAAGCAGCCACCTTCTCCTCCTACGAGCAGTACTTC. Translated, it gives CASSQAATFSSYEQYF.

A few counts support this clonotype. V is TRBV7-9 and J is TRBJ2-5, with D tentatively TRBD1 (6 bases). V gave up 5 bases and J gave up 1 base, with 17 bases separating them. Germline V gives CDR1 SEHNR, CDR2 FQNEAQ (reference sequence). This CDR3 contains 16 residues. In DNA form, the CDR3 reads TGTGCCAGCAGCCCCATGACAGGCTTTGCCCAAGAGACCCAGTACTTC. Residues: CASSPMTGFAQETQYF.

Here the CDR3 reads CASSLEESYEQYF. The DNA for the CDR3 is TGCGCCAGCAGCTTGGAGGAATCGTACGAGCAGTACTTC. The chain combines TRBV5-1 with TRBJ2-7, with no clear D. The CDR3 totals 13 residues. V shed 0 bases and J shed 4 bases, with 8 bases lying between them. Germline values: CDR1 SGHRS, CDR2 YFSETQ.

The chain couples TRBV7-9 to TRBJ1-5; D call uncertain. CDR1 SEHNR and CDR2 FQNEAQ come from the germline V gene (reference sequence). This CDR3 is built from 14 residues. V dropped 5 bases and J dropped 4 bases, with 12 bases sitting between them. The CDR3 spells CASSQESVNQPQHF. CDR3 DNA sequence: TGTGCCAGCAGCCAAGAGAGCGTAAATCAGCCCCAGCATTTT.

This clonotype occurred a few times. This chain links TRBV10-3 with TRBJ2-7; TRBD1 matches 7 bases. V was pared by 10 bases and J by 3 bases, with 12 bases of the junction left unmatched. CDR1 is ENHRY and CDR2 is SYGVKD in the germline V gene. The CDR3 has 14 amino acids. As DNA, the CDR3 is TGTGCCAGCAGGGTAACAGGGGCCTACTACGAGCAGTACTTC. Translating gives CASRVTGAYYEQYF.

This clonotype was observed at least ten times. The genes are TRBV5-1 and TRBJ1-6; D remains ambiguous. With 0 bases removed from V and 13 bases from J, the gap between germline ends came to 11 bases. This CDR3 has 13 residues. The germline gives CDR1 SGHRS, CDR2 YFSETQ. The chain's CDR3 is CASSLASRTPLHF. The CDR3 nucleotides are TGCGCCAGCAGCTTGGCCTCACGTACGCCCCTCCACTTT.

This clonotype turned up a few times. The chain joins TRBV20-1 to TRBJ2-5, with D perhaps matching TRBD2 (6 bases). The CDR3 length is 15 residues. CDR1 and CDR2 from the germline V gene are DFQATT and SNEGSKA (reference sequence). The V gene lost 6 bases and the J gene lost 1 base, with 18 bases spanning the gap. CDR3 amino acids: CSARRGGTFQETQYF. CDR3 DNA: TGCAGTGCCCGACGAGGTGGGACTTTCCAAGAGACCCAGTACTTC.

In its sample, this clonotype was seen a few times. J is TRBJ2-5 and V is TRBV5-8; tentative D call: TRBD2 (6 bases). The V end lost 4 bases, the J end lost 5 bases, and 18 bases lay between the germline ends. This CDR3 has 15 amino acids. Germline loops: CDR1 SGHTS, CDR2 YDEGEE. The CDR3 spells CASSEGLVDGETQYF. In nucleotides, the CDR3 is TGTGCCAGCAGCGAGGGACTCGTTGATGGGGAGACCCAGTACTTC.

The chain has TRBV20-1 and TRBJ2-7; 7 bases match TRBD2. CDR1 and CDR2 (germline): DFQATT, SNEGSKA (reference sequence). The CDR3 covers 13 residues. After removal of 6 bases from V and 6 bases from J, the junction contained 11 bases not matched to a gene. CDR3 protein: CSAGRAGTGEQYF. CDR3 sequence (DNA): TGCAGTGCCGGTCGAGCGGGAACGGGCGAGCAGTACTTC.

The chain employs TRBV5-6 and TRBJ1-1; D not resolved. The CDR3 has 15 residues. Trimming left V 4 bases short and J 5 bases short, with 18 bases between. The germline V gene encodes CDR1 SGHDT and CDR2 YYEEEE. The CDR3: CASSLLQLQGTEAFF. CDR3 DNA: TGTGCCAGCAGCCTCTTGCAACTCCAAGGGACTGAAGCTTTCTTT.

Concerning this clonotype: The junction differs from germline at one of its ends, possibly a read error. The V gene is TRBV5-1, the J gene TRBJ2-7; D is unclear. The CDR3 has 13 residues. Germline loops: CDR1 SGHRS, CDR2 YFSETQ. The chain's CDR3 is CASSFERPYEQYF. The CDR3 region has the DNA TGTGCCAGCAGCTTCGAGAGGCCCTACGAGCAGTACTTC.

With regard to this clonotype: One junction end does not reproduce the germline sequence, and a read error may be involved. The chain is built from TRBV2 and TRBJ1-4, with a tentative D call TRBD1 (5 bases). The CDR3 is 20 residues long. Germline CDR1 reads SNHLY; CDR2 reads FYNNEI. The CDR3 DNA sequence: TGTGCCAGCAGTAAAGCGCTGAGCTCCTACAATGAGCAGGGAAATGAAAAACTGTTTTTT. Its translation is CASSKALSSYNEQGNEKLFF. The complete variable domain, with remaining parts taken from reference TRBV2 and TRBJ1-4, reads EPEVTQTPSHQVTQMGQEVILRCVPISNHLYFYWYRQILGQKVEFLVSFYNNEISEKSEIFDDQFSVERPDGSNFTLKIRSTKLEDSAMYFCASSKALSSYNEQGNEKLFFGSGTQLSVL.

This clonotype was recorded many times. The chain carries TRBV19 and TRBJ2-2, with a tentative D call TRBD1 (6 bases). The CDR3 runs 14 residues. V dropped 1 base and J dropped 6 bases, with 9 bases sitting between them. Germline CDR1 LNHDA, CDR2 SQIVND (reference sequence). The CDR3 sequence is CASSIVAGAGELFF. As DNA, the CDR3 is TGTGCCAGTAGTATAGTGGCAGGGGCCGGGGAGCTGTTTTTT.

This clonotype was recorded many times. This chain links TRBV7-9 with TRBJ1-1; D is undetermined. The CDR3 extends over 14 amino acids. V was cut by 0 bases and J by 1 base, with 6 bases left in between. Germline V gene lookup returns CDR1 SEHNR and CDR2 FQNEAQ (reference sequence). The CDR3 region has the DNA TGTGCCAGCAGCTTAGCGTCCTGGAACACTGAAGCTTTCTTT. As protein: CASSLASWNTEAFF.

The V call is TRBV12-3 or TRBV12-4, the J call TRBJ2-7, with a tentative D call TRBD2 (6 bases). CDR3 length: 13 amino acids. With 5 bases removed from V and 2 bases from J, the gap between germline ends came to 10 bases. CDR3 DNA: TGTGCCAGCAGTCGGCCGGGAGCCTACGAGCAGTACTTC. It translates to CASSRPGAYEQYF.

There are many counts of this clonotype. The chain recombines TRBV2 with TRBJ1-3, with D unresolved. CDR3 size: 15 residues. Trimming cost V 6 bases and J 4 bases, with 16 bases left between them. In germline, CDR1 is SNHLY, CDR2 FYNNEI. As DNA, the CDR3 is TGTGCCAGCAGCCAATACCCGGCGGGGGGAAACACCATATATTTT. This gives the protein CASSQYPAGGNTIYF.

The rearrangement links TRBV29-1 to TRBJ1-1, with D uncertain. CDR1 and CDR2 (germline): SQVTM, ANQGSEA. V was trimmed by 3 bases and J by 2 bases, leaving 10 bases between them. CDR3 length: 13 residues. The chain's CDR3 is CSVEDVGNTEAFF. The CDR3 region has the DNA TGCAGCGTTGAGGATGTGGGAAACACTGAAGCTTTCTTT.

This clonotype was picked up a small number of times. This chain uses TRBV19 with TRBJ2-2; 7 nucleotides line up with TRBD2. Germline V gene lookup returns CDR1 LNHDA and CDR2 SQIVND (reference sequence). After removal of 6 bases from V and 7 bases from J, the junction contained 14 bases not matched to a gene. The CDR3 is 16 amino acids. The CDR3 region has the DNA TGTGCCAGTAGCCATCTAGCGGCCGGCGGTATCGGGGAGCTGTTTTTT. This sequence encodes CASSHLAAGGIGELFF.

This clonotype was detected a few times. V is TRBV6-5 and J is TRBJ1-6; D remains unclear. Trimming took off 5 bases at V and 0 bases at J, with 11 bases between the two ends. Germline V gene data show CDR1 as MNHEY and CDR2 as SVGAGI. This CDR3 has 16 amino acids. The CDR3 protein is CASSPHGSSYNSPLHF. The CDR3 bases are TGTGCCAGCAGTCCTCACGGGAGCTCCTATAATTCACCCCTCCACTTT.

CDR3 protein: CASSAILRTEAFF. CDR3 nucleotides: TGTGCCAGCAGTGCCATCCTTCGCACTGAAGCTTTCTTT. The rearrangement links TRBV12-3 or TRBV12-4 to TRBJ1-1; D gene uncertain. Between the trimmed V and J ends, which lost 5 bases and 4 bases, there was a span of 11 bases. The CDR3 is 13 residues long.